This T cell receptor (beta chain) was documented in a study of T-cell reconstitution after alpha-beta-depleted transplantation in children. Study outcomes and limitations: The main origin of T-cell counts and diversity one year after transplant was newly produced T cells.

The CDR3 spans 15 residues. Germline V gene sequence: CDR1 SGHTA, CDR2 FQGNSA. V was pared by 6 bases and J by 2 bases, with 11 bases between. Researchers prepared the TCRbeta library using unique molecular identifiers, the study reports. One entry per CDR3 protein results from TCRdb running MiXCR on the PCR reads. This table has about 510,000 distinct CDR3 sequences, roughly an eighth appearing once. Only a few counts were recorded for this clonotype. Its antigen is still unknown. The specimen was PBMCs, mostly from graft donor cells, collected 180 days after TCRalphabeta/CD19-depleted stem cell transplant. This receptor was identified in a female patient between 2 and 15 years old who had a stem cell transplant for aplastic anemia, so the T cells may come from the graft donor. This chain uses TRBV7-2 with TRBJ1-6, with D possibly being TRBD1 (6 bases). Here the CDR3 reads CASRRGRPYNSPLHF. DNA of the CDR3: TGTGCCAGCAGACGGGGGCGCCCCTATAATTCACCCCTCCACTTT.